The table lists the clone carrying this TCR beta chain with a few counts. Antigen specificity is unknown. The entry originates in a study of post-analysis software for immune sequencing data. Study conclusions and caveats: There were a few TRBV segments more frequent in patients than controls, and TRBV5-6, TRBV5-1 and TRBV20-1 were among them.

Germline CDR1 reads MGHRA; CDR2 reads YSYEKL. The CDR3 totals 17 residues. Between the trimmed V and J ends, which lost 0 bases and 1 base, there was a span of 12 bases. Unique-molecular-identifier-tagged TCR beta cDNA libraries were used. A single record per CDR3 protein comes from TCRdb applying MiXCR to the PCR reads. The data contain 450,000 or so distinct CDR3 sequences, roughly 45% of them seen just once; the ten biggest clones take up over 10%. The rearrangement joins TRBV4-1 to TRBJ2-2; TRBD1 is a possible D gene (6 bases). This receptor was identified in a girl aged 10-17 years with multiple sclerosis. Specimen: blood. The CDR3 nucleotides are TGCGCCAGCAGCCAAGAAGGGGGAACCTGGAACACCGGGGAGCTGTTTTTT. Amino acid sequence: CASSQEGGTWNTGELFF.